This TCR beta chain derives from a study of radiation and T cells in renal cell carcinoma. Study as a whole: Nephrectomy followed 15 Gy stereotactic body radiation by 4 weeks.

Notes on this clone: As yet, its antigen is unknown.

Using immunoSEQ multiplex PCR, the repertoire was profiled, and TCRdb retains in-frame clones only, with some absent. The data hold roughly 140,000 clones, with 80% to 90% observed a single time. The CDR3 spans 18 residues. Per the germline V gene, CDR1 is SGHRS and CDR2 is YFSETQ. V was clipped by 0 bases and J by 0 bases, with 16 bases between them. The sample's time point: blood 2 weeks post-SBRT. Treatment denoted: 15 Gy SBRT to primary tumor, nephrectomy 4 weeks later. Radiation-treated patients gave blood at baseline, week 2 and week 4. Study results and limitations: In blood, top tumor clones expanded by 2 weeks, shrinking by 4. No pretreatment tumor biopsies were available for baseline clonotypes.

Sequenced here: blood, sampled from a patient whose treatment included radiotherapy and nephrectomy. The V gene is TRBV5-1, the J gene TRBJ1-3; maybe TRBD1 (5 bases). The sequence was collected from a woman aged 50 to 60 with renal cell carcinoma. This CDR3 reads CASSLEVGEGTSGNTIYF. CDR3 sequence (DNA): TGCGCCAGCAGCTTGGAGGTTGGGGAGGGGACCTCTGGAAACACCATATATTTT.